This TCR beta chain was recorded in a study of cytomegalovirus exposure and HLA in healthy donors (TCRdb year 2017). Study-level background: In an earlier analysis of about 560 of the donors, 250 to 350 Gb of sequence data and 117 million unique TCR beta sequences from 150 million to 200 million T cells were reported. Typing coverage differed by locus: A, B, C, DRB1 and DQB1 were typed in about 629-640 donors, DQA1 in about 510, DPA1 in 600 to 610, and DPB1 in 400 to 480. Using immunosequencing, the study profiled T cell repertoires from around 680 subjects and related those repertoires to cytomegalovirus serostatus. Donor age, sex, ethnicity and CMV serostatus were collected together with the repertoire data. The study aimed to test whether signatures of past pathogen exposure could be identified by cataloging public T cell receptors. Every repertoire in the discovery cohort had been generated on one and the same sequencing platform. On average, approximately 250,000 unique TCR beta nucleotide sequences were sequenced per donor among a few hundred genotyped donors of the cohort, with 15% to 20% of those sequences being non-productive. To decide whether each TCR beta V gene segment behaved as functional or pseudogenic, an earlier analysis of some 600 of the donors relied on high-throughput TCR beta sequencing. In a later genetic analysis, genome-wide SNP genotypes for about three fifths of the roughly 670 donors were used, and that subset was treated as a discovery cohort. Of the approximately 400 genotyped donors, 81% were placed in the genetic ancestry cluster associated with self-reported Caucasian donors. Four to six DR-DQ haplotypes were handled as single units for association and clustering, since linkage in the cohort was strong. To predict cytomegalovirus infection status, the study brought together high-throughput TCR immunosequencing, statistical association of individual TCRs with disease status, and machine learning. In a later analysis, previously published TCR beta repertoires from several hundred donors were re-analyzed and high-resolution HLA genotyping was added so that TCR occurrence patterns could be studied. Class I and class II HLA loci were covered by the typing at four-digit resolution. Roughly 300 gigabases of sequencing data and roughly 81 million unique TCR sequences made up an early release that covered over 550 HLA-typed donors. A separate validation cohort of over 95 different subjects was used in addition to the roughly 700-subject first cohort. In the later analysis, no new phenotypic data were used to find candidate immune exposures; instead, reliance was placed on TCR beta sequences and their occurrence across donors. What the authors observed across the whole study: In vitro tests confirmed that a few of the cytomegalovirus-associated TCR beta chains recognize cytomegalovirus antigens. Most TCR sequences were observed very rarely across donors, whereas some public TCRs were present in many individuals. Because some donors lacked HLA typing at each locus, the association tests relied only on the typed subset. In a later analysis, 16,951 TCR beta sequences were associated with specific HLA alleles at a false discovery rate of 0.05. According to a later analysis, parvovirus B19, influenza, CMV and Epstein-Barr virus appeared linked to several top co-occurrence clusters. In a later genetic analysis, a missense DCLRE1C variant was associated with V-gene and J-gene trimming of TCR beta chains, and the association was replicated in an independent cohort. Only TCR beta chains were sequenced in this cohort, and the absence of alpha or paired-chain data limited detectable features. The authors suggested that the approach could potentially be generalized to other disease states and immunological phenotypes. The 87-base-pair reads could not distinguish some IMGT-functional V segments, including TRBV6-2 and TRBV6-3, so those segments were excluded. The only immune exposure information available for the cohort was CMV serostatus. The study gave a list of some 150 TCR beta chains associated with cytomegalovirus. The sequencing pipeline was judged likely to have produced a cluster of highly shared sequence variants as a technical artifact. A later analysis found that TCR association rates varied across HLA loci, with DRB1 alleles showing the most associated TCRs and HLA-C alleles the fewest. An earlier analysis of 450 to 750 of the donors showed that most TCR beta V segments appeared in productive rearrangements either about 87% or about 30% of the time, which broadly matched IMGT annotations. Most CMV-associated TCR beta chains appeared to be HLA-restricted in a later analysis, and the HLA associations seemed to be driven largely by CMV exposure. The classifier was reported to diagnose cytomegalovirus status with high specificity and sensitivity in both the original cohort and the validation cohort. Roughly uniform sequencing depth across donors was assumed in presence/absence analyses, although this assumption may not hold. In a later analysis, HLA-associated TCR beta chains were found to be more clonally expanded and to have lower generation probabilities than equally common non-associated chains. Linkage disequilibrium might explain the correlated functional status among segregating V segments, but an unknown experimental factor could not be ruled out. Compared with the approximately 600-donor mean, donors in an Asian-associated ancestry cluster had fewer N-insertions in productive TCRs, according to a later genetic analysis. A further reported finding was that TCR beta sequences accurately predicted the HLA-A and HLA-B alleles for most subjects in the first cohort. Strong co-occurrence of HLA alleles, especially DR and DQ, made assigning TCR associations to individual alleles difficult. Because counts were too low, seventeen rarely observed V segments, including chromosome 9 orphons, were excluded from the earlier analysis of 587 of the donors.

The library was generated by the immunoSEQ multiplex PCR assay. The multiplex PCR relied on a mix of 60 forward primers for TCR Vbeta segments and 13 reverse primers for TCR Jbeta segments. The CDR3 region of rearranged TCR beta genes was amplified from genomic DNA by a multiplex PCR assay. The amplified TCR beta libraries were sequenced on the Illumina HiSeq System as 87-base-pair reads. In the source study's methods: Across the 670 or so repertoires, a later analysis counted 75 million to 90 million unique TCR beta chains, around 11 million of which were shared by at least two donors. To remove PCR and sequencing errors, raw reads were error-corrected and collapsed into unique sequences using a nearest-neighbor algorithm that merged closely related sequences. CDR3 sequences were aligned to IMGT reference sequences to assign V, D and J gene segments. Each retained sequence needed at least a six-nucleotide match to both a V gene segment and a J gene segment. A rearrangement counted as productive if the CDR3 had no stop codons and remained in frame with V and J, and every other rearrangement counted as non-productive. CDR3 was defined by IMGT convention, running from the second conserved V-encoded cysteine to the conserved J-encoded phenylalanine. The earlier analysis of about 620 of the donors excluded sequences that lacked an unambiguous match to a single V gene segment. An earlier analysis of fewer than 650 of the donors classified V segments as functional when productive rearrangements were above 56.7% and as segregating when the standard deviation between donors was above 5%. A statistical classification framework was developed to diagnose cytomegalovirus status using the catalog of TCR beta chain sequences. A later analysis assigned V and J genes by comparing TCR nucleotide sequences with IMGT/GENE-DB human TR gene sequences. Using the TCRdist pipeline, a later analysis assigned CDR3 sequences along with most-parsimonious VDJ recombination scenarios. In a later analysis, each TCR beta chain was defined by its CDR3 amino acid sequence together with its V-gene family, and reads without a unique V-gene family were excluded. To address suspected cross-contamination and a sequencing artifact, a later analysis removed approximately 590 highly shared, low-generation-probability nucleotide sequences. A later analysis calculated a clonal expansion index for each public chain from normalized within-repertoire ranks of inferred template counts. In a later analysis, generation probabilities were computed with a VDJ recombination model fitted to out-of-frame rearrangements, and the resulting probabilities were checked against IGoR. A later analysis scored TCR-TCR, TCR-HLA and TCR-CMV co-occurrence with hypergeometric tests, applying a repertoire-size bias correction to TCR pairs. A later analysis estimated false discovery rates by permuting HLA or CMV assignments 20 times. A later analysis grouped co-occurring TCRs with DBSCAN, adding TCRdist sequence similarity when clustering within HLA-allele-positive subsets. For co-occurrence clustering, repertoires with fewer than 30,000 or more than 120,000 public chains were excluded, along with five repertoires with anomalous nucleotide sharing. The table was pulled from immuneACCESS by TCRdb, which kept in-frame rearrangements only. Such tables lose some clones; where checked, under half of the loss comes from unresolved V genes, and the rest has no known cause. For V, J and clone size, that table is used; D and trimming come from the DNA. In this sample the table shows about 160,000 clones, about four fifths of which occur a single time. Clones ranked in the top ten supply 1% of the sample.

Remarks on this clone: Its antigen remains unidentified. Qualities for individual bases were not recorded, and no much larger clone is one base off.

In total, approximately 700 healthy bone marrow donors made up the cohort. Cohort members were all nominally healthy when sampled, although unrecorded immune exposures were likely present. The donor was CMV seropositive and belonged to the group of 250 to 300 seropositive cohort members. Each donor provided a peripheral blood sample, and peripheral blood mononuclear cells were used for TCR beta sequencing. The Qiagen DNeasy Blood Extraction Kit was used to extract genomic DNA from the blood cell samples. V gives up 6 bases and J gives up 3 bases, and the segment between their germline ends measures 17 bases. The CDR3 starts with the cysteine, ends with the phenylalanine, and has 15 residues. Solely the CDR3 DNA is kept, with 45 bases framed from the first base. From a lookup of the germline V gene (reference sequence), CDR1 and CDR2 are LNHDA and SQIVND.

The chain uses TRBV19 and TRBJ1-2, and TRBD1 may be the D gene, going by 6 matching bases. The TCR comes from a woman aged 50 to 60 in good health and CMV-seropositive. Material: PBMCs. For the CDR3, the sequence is CASRKAGEVDYGYTF. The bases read TGTGCCAGTAGGAAGGCAGGGGAAGTAGACTATGGCTACACCTTC. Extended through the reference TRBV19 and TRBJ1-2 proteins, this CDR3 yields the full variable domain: DGGITQSPKYLFRKEGQNVTLSCEQNLNHDAMYWYRQDPGQGLRLIYYSQIVNDFQKGDIAEGYSVSREKKESFPLTVTSAQKNPTAFYLCASRKAGEVDYGYTFGSGTRLTVV.